This T cell receptor (beta chain) emerged from a study of response to subunit inactivated influenza vaccine. Study observations and caveats: The authors put forward the suggestion that each seasonal influenza vaccination may bring in only a limited number of new T cells.

The CDR3 loop spans 12 amino acids. Looked up from germline, CDR1 is MGHRA and CDR2 is YSYEKL. Trimming shortened V by 8 bases and J by 5 bases, and 12 bases separated the two germline ends. About this clonotype itself: Its antigen is undetermined.

TCRdb re-called the RT-PCR reads with MiXCR, one entry per CDR3 protein. This sample has approximately 680,000 distinct CDR3 sequences, with around 16% found just once. The source is a man in his fifties who received an inactivated influenza vaccine. This sequence joins TRBV4-1 and TRBJ1-2; D is possibly TRBD1 (5 bases). The source material was PBMCs from blood, sampled less than 13 days after vaccination. The CDR3, as DNA: TGCGCCAGCGCCCGGGGGAGATATGGCTACACCTTC. Its protein product is CASARGRYGYTF.